A single sample is the source of the 2 T cell receptor beta chains below, sequenced in a study of siplizumab effects on memory and regulatory T cells. Generated by immunoSEQ multiplex PCR, the TCRdb table keeps only in-frame clones and is missing some. The sample records some 97,000 clones, about 94% being singletons. The sequencing sample was made of non-Treg CD4+ T cells sorted from blood. These receptor sequences come from a human donor in good health.

This sequence joins TRBV19 and TRBJ2-7, with a tentative D call TRBD1 (6 bases). The V end lost 10 bases, the J end lost 3 bases, and 19 bases lay between the germline ends. Germline V gene sequence: CDR1 LNHDA, CDR2 SQIVND (reference sequence). The CDR3 covers 14 residues. The CDR3, as DNA: TGTGCCACCCGGGACACACGACTGATCTACGAGCAGTACTTC. This encodes CATRDTRLIYEQYF.

The gene calls are TRBV10-3 and TRBJ2-1; D is uncertain. The germline V gene encodes CDR1 ENHRY and CDR2 SYGVKD. This CDR3 region has 13 residues. V was trimmed by 10 bases and J by 5 bases, leaving 15 bases between them. Here the CDR3 DNA reads TGTGCCACCATAAGAAACCAGAACAATGAGCAGTTCTTC. Its protein is CATIRNQNNEQFF.